The clone carrying this T cell receptor beta chain was counted a few times. Antigen: not known. These data are taken from a study of cytomegalovirus exposure and HLA in healthy donors. The PCR employed 60 Vbeta primers together with 13 Jbeta primers. Data came from immunoSEQ multiplex PCR; TCRdb stores just in-frame clones and leaves some out. The sample lists roughly 300,000 clones, about nine tenths occurring once. Trimming shortened V by 2 bases and J by 4 bases, and 12 bases separated the two germline ends. The CDR3 runs to 14 residues. CDR1 is SGHNT, CDR2 YYREEE, per germline (reference sequence). Whole-study findings and limits: Earlier findings revealed that most TCR beta V segments proved productive either about 87% or about 30% of the time. TCR beta chain V- and J-gene trimming was linked, in a later analysis, to a missense variant in DCLRE1C. When analyzed later, the rates of TCR association showed variation by HLA locus, with DRB1 the most and HLA-C the fewest. Within the data, a cluster of highly shared sequence variants was likely a sequencing artifact.

This chain joins TRBV5-4 and TRBJ1-1; the D gene is possibly TRBD1 (5 bases). Sequencing input: PBMCs. The receptor was isolated from a man in his forties or fifties in good health and CMV-seropositive. CDR3 in amino acids: CASSLSTASTEAFF. In nucleotides, the CDR3 is TGTGCCAGCAGCTTATCGACAGCTAGCACTGAAGCTTTCTTT.